The entry below describes one T cell receptor (beta chain). Its matching antigen is unknown. Profiled with immunoSEQ multiplex PCR; TCRdb holds only in-frame clones, not every one. This repertoire shows about 120,000 clones, more than 80% found once; its top ten account for more than 4.5%. The data originate from a study of T cell responses to AZD1222 COVID-19 vaccine. CDR3 size: 16 residues. Germline CDR1 reads SGHTA; CDR2 reads FQGNSA. Trimming removed 1 base at V and 3 bases at J, with 16 bases between. Study-level findings and limits: As reported, nearly half of all spike-specific TCRs target variant regions that are unmutated. The donor cohort was predominantly white British with a female majority, and clonal diversity may have been underestimated. Spike-wide coverage was observed for vaccine-associated CD4 TCRs, with dominant responses at 160-218 and 743-854.

V and J are TRBV7-2 and TRBJ2-7; D unclear. This material consisted of peripheral blood, taken on day 0 of AZD1222 vaccination. The clonotype originates from an adult in good health. The CDR3 nucleotides are TGTGCCAGCAGCTTAGTCCCGGAAGGAGCCTTCTACGAGCAGTACTTC. Encoded protein: CASSLVPEGAFYEQYF.